This T cell receptor beta chain stems from a study of cytomegalovirus exposure and HLA in healthy donors. Study background: A previous analysis identified fewer than 130 million unique TCR beta sequences derived from 180 million or so T cells.

Likely unrecorded immune exposures existed in these nominally healthy donors. PCR used 60 Vbeta primers and 13 Jbeta primers. Authors' analysis steps: Later reanalysis found 60 million to 90 million unique TCR beta chains, around 11 million of them shared. Libraries were prepared by immunoSEQ multiplex PCR; TCRdb keeps only in-frame clonotypes and omits some of them. The V and J calls and the clone size are those of that table, but D and trimming were determined from the DNA. The sample has 60,000 or so clones, about 90% seen once; the top ten hold less than 1.6%. V was pared by 4 bases and J by 4 bases, with 5 bases between. The CDR3 contains 11 residues. Looked up from germline, CDR1 is MNHEY and CDR2 is SMNVEV (reference sequence).

The sample was PBMCs. The receptor's source is a man aged 25 to 40 in good health and CMV-seropositive. The V call is TRBV27, the J call TRBJ2-7; D unclear. CDR3 sequence (DNA): TGTGCCAGCAGTTCGAGATACGAGCAGTACTTC. It is translated as CASSSRYEQYF.